The rows below give T cell receptor beta chains drawn from one sample of a study of OX40 agonist ivuxolimab in advanced cancers. The assay was immunoSEQ multiplex PCR, and TCRdb's table has in-frame clones only and misses some. The repertoire consists of 75,000 to 100,000 clones, with about 84% occurring once and the leading ten covering under 7%. The starting material was CD4+ or CD8+ T cells sorted from blood, obtained in a trial of the OX40 agonist ivuxolimab. These receptors were taken from an adult with an advanced solid tumor such as melanoma, head and neck, liver or kidney cancer. The CDR3 runs from the conserved cysteine through the conserved F or W.

len | j_gene | v_gene | CDR3aa
14 | TRBJ2-5 | TRBV6-6 | CASREGLAEETQYF
17 | TRBJ2-2 | TRBV7-2 | CASSFVKDPKNTGELFF
11 | TRBJ2-7 | TRBV4-2 | CASSQDREQYF
13 | TRBJ1-1 | TRBV9 | CASDEGPGTEAFF
15 | TRBJ2-3 | TRBV5-1 | CASSLRASDWNTQYF
13 | TRBJ1-1 | TRBV12-5 | CASGSWDSTEAFF
14 | TRBJ1-5 | TRBV27 | CATRTGFSNQPQHF
13 | TRBJ2-1 | TRBV7-9 | CASSLANWNEQFF
13 | TRBJ2-3 | TRBV11-2 | CASSLAGTDTQYF
14 | TRBJ2-7 | TRBV18 | CASSRDGSSYEQYF
15 | TRBJ2-2 | TRBV9 | CASNPWGGDTGELFF
13 | TRBJ2-5 | TRBV6-5 | CASSRSRWETQYF
17 | TRBJ1-4 | TRBV2 | CASSDPGWEGVDEKLFF
14 | TRBJ2-7 | TRBV6-1 | CASSEGGLTYEQYF
13 | TRBJ2-3 | TRBV6-1 | CASSAGSTDTQYF
13 | TRBJ2-1 | TRBV9 | CASSLGTQSKQFF
11 | TRBJ2-3 | TRBV20-1 | CSADPGDTQYF
14 | TRBJ2-3 | TRBV10-3 | CAIAGGSSTDTQYF
12 | TRBJ2-7 | TRBV5-1 | CASRSRSDEQYF
15 | TRBJ2-3 | TRBV7-9 | CASTNPGTFTDTQYF
13 | TRBJ1-5 | TRBV7-9 | CASSTDNNQPQHF
15 | TRBJ2-7 | TRBV4-3 | CASSHSGTGSHEQYF
15 | TRBJ2-7 | TRBV5-4 | CASSLVGGGPYEQYF
18 | TRBJ2-3 | TRBV5-1 | CASCGGLAGGAIADTQYF
14 | TRBJ1-5 | TRBV15 | CATSRTGRGQPQHF
12 | TRBJ2-3 | TRBV9 | CASSVATDTQYF
15 | TRBJ1-4 | TRBV30 | CAWSHPGRPEEKLFF
15 | TRBJ2-7 | TRBV12-5 | CASGSTRGPTYEQYF
13 | TRBJ1-5 | TRBV30 | CAWSVTVQEPQHF
14 | TRBJ2-4 | TRBV6-1 | CASRQGFDKNIQYF
13 | TRBJ2-1 | TRBV27 | CASSDSSYNEQFF
15 | TRBJ2-1 | TRBV7-2 | CASSVRGGLHNEQFF
17 | TRBJ2-5 | TRBV18 | CASSPLLAWGLQETQYF
14 | TRBJ2-3 | TRBV30 | CAWGRRGQGDTQYF
11 | TRBJ2-3 | TRBV29-1 | CSVDGAYTQYF
16 | TRBJ2-1 | TRBV4-3 | CASSQASNYPYNEQFF
15 | TRBJ2-7 | TRBV10-1 | CASSEVAGEGYEQYF
14 | TRBJ2-7 | TRBV7-9 | CASSLPQGPYEQYF
15 | TRBJ2-7 | TRBV14 | CASSQGLGLAYEQYF
16 | TRBJ1-2 | TRBV4-3 | CASSQEPPPGGYGYTF
14 | TRBJ1-3 | TRBV19 | CASSIGGSGNTIYF
16 | TRBJ2-1 | TRBV21-1 | CASRANRAPSYNEQFF
16 | TRBJ1-1 | TRBV5-1 | CASSGDRGHGGTEAFF
18 | TRBJ2-3 | TRBV15 | CATSKQGHGWVGTDTQYF
17 | TRBJ2-3 | TRBV5-4 | CASSVTGKGAPGDTQYF
17 | TRBJ2-3 | TRBV5-4 | CASSLYLAGGYTDTQYF
18 | TRBJ2-3 | TRBV7-9 | CASSYVDLAGGSTDTQYF
15 | TRBJ2-7 | TRBV6-6 | CASSYSRDRGHEQYF
15 | TRBJ2-7 | TRBV27 | CASSLGTSPSYEQYF